These 27 T cell receptor beta chains share one sample of origin, sequenced in a study of blood T cell repertoires in COVID-19. The method was immunoSEQ multiplex PCR; TCRdb's version includes in-frame clones alone and lacks a portion of them. The repertoire holds 75,000 to 100,000 clones, with around 82% as singletons. The sequencing sample was made of peripheral blood. These receptors all stem from a man in his fifties with active or convalescent COVID-19.

The genes are TRBV5-1 and TRBJ2-2; maybe TRBD2 (7 bases). Trimming shortened V by 2 bases and J by 5 bases, and 13 bases separated the two germline ends. The length of the CDR3 is 15 residues. The V gene's germline CDR1 is SGHRS and CDR2 YFSETQ. DNA for the CDR3: TGCGCCAGCAGCTTCCAGGGAGGGGGAACCGGGGAGCTGTTTTTT. It yields the protein CASSFQGGGTGELFF. Full variable domain (outside the CDR3, taken from reference TRBV5-1 and TRBJ2-2): KAGVTQTPRYLIKTRGQQVTLSCSPISGHRSVSWYQQTPGQGLQFLFEYFSETQRNKGNFPGRFSGRQFSNSRSEMNVSTLELGDSALYLCASSFQGGGTGELFFGEGSRLTVL.

The rearrangement links TRBV15 to TRBJ1-6; D gene unclear. Trimming removed 2 bases from V and 4 bases from J, with 9 bases in between. The CDR3 extends over 15 amino acids. Looked up from germline, CDR1 is LNHNV and CDR2 is YYDKDF (reference sequence). The CDR3 nucleotides are TGTGCCACCAGCAGAAGCGGAGAATATAATTCACCCCTCCACTTT. This encodes CATSRSGEYNSPLHF. Looking up the rest from reference TRBV15 and TRBJ1-6 gives the full variable domain: DAMVIQNPRYQVTQFGKPVTLSCSQTLNHNVMYWYQQKSSQAPKLLFHYYDKDFNNEADTPDNFQSRRPNTSFCFLDIRSPGLGDTAMYLCATSRSGEYNSPLHFGNGTRLTVT.

The chain combines TRBV3-1 (or the pseudogene TRBV3-2) with TRBJ1-1; weak D call: TRBD1 (6 bases). CDR3 size: 14 residues. Germline V gene data show CDR1 as LGHDT and CDR2 as YNNKEL (reference sequence). V lost 3 bases to trimming and J lost 0 bases, with 8 bases between them. The CDR3 sequence: CASSQGGLNTEAFF. The CDR3 nucleotides read TGTGCCAGCAGCCAGGGGGGGCTGAACACTGAAGCTTTCTTT.

The chain carries TRBV3-1 (or the pseudogene TRBV3-2) and TRBJ1-1; 7 bases align to TRBD1. The ends lost 4 bases at V and 3 bases at J; junction bases unmatched: 5. This CDR3 spans 14 amino acids. Germline CDR1 is LGHDT and CDR2 is YNNKEL (reference sequence). CDR3 DNA: TGTGCCAGCAGCCCTACAGGGGTTGACACTGAAGCTTTCTTT. It is translated as CASSPTGVDTEAFF.

The genes are TRBV9 and TRBJ1-2, with TRBD1 as a possible D gene (5 bases). The V end was cut by 2 bases, the J end by 1 base, with 12 bases between. The CDR3 length is 15 residues. The germline gives CDR1 SGDLS, CDR2 YYNGEE. CDR3 region: CASSVRTTHNYGYTF. The CDR3 DNA is TGTGCCAGCAGCGTGCGGACAACCCATAACTATGGCTACACCTTC.

The chain combines TRBV2 with TRBJ2-2; D is ambiguous. This CDR3 contains 14 residues. Between the trimmed V and J ends, which lost 5 bases and 5 bases, there was a span of 12 bases. In germline, CDR1 is SNHLY, CDR2 FYNNEI. The CDR3 nucleotides are TGTGCCAGCAGTTTAACTGATAGTACCGGGGAGCTGTTTTTT. Amino acids: CASSLTDSTGELFF. The whole variable domain, remainder taken from reference TRBV2 and TRBJ2-2, is EPEVTQTPSHQVTQMGQEVILRCVPISNHLYFYWYRQILGQKVEFLVSFYNNEISEKSEIFDDQFSVERPDGSNFTLKIRSTKLEDSAMYFCASSLTDSTGELFFGEGSRLTVL.

The chain has TRBV28 and TRBJ1-6; D is possibly TRBD1 (6 bases). This CDR3 is built from 15 residues. V lost 1 base, J lost 6 bases, and 10 bases lay in between. CDR1 is MDHEN, CDR2 SYDVKM, per germline. The CDR3: CASSLSQGFNSPLHF. DNA of the CDR3: TGTGCCAGCAGTTTATCCCAGGGGTTTAATTCACCCCTCCACTTT.

The rearrangement joins TRBV6-5 to TRBJ1-3; unclear D gene. The CDR3 sequence is 14 residues long. V shed 0 bases and J shed 2 bases, with 5 bases lying between them. Looked up from germline, CDR1 is MNHEY and CDR2 is SVGAGI. The CDR3 loop is CASSYSQAGNTIYF. The CDR3, as DNA: TGTGCCAGCAGTTACTCTCAGGCTGGAAACACCATATATTTT.

The rearrangement joins TRBV5-6 to TRBJ2-2; 8 bases are shared with TRBD1. The CDR3 is 16 residues long. CDR1 SGHDT and CDR2 YYEEEE come from the germline V gene. V lost 4 bases and J lost 3; bases outside the gene matches: 8. CDR3 sequence: CASSMGRGLDTGELFF. The CDR3 DNA follows: TGTGCCAGCAGCATGGGCAGGGGGCTCGACACCGGGGAGCTGTTTTTT.

This clone was found once. This chain uses TRBV7-9 with TRBJ2-1; the D gene is possibly TRBD2 (6 bases). V lost 5 bases and J lost 0, with 14 bases in between. Per germline, CDR1 SEHNR and CDR2 FQNEAQ (reference sequence). The CDR3 totals 16 residues. This CDR3 reads CASSRSGGSSYNEQFF. The DNA of the CDR3 is TGTGCCAGCAGCCGTTCCGGGGGTAGCTCCTACAATGAGCAGTTCTTC.

J is TRBJ2-7 and V is TRBV30; TRBD1 matches 7 bases. After removal of 7 bases from V and 2 bases from J, the junction contained 17 bases not matched to a gene. Germline V lookup: CDR1 GTSNPN, CDR2 SVGIG (reference sequence). There are 16 residues in the CDR3. In DNA form, the CDR3 reads TGTGCCTCCCTATCACAGGGGCCGGGCAAGGCCTACGAGCAGTACTTC. Translating it yields CASLSQGPGKAYEQYF.

The CDR3 DNA reads TGCGCCAGCAGGGTGACTCTAAACACCGGGGAGCTGTTTTTT. This gives the protein CASRVTLNTGELFF. The chain has TRBV5-1 and TRBJ2-2; D unclear. The germline V gene encodes CDR1 SGHRS and CDR2 YFSETQ. V lost 5 bases and J 2 bases, leaving 10 bases between the germline ends. This CDR3 comprises 14 residues.

V gene TRBV28 combines with J gene TRBJ1-6; D gene unclear. Between the trimmed V and J ends, which lost 4 bases and 8 bases, there was a span of 6 bases. Looked up from germline, CDR1 is MDHEN and CDR2 is SYDVKM. This CDR3 has 12 amino acids. The CDR3 sequence: CASSSLHSPLHF. DNA for the CDR3: TGTGCCAGCAGTTCCCTACATTCACCCCTCCACTTT.

CDR3 amino acids: CATSTGVTEAFF. Written as DNA, the CDR3 is TGTGCCACCAGCACAGGCGTCACTGAAGCTTTCTTT. The chain couples TRBV15 to TRBJ1-1, with D unresolved. The V gene's germline CDR1 is LNHNV and CDR2 YYDKDF (reference sequence). V was pared by 4 bases and J by 4 bases, with 7 bases between. The CDR3 length is 12 residues.

V usage is TRBV11-2 and J usage is TRBJ1-1, with a weak D call TRBD1 (5 bases). Trimming took off 5 bases at V and 0 bases at J, with 13 bases between the two ends. CDR1 is SGHAT, CDR2 FQNNGV, per germline. The CDR3 length is 15 residues. CDR3 nucleotides: TGTGCCAGCAGCCGCCTGGGGGGTATGAACACTGAAGCTTTCTTT. Amino acid sequence: CASSRLGGMNTEAFF.

The chain joins TRBV28 to TRBJ2-3, with 9 bases lining up with TRBD2. The CDR3 is made up of 15 amino acids. Germline values: CDR1 MDHEN, CDR2 SYDVKM. J was trimmed by 5 bases and V by 5 bases; bases with no gene match: 8. Written as DNA, the CDR3 is TGTGCCAGCAGTCGTCTAGCGGGGTCGGGAGATACGCAGTATTTT. It translates to CASSRLAGSGDTQYF.

The chain employs TRBV5-4 and TRBJ2-3; a weak D match, TRBD1 (6 bases). Trimming shortened V by 5 bases and J by 6 bases, and 13 bases separated the two germline ends. The CDR3 is made up of 13 amino acids. Looked up from germline, CDR1 is SGHNT and CDR2 is YYREEE (reference sequence). This chain's CDR3 is CASSFSGADTQYF. CDR3 sequence (DNA): TGTGCCAGCAGTTTTTCAGGGGCTGATACGCAGTATTTT.

This chain connects TRBV28 to TRBJ1-3; weak D call: TRBD1 (5 bases). V was shortened by 4 bases and J by 1 base, with 8 bases between the two germline ends. Germline loops: CDR1 MDHEN, CDR2 SYDVKM. The CDR3 is made up of 14 amino acids. This chain's CDR3 is CASSSGGSGNTIYF. CDR3 in DNA: TGTGCCAGCAGTTCCGGGGGGTCTGGAAACACCATATATTTT.

V and J are TRBV6-5 and TRBJ2-5; no clear D. This CDR3 region has 15 residues. The V and J ends lost 0 bases and 2 bases respectively, with 10 bases between them. Germline CDR1 reads MNHEY; CDR2 reads SVGAGI. The CDR3 bases are TGTGCCAGCAGTTACTCGTACAGCCCACAAGAGACCCAGTACTTC. Translating gives CASSYSYSPQETQYF.

The rearrangement uses TRBV10-3 and TRBJ2-3, with D possibly being TRBD1 (6 bases). V lost 8 bases to trimming and J lost 5 bases, with 8 bases between them. The CDR3 is 11 residues long. Per germline, CDR1 ENHRY and CDR2 SYGVKD. The CDR3 sequence: CAIQGIDTQYF. The DNA of the CDR3 is TGTGCCATCCAGGGGATAGATACGCAGTATTTT.

V usage is TRBV9 and J usage is TRBJ1-1; TRBD1 is a possible D gene (5 bases). Germline V gene sequence: CDR1 SGDLS, CDR2 YYNGEE. The CDR3 is 17 amino acids. The germline V and J ends were trimmed by 0 bases and 1 base, with 16 bases remaining between them. The CDR3 is CASSVATGSTTNTEAFF. The CDR3 nucleotides are TGTGCCAGCAGCGTAGCTACAGGCAGCACAACGAACACTGAAGCTTTCTTT.

This clone was recorded once. The chain uses TRBV2 and TRBJ2-5; 7 nucleotides line up with TRBD2. The length of the CDR3 is 15 residues. Germline V gives CDR1 SNHLY, CDR2 FYNNEI. V was clipped by 1 base and J by 4 bases; unmatched bases: 6. DNA for the CDR3: TGTGCCAGCAGTGAAGTCGCGGTAGCGGGAGAGACCCAGTACTTC. Encoded protein: CASSEVAVAGETQYF.

This chain uses TRBV11-2 with TRBJ1-6, with D maybe TRBD1 (6 bases). V lost 5 bases to trimming and J lost 5 bases, with 13 bases between them. Germline CDR1 reads SGHAT; CDR2 reads FQNNGV. This CDR3 is 15 amino acids long. For the CDR3, the DNA is TGTGCCAGCAGCCGAACGGACAGAAATAATTCACCCCTCCACTTT. This gives the protein CASSRTDRNNSPLHF. Together with reference TRBV11-2 and TRBJ1-6, the CDR3 gives the full variable domain: EAGVAQSPRYKIIEKRQSVAFWCNPISGHATLYWYQQILGQGPKLLIQFQNNGVVDDSQLPKDRFSAERLKGVDSTLKIQPAKLEDSAVYLCASSRTDRNNSPLHFGNGTRLTVT.

V usage is TRBV29-1 and J usage is TRBJ2-1; perhaps TRBD2 as D (5 bases). This CDR3 is built from 13 residues. V was pared by 4 bases and J by 1 base, with 8 bases between. Germline CDR1 is SQVTM and CDR2 is ANQGSEA. DNA of the CDR3: TGCAGCGTTGTAGGAGGATCCTACAATGAGCAGTTCTTC. This translates into CSVVGGSYNEQFF.

V and J are TRBV5-1 and TRBJ2-2; D gene ambiguous. Germline V lookup: CDR1 SGHRS, CDR2 YFSETQ. This CDR3 comprises 13 residues. The V gene lost 2 bases and the J gene lost 1 base, with 3 bases spanning the gap. The chain's CDR3 is CASSFGNTGELFF. DNA of the CDR3: TGCGCCAGCAGCTTCGGGAACACCGGGGAGCTGTTTTTT.

V gene TRBV27 combines with J gene TRBJ2-5; TRBD2 aligns across 8 bases. CDR1 is MNHEY, CDR2 SMNVEV, per germline (reference sequence). The CDR3 runs to 15 residues. V dropped 4 bases and J dropped 5; count of bases not matched to a gene: 9. The CDR3 loop is CASSSTGTRGETQYF. CDR3 bases: TGTGCCAGCAGTTCTACCGGGACTAGGGGCGAGACCCAGTACTTC.

CDR3 coding DNA: TGTGCCAGCAGCTTGGACAGTGCGAGCTCCTATAATTCACCCCTCCACTTT. This gives the protein CASSLDSASSYNSPLHF. The J gene is TRBJ1-6, the V gene TRBV5-4; D is uncertain. There are 17 residues in the CDR3. Trimming shortened V by 0 bases and J by 0 bases, and 10 bases separated the two germline ends. Germline CDR1 SGHNT, CDR2 YYREEE (reference sequence).